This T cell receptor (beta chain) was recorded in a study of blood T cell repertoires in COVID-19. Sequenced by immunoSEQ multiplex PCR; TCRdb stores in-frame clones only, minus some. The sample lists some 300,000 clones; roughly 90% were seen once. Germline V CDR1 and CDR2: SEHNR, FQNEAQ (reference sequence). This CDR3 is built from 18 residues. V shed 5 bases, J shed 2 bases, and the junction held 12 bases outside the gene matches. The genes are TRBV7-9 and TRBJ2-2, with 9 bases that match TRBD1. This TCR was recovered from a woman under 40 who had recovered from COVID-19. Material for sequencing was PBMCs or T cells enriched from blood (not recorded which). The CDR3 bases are TGTGCCAGCAGCGCGCCGGGACAGGGAGGAACCAACACCGGGGAGCTGTTTTTT. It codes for CASSAPGQGGTNTGELFF.